Listed below are T cell receptor beta chains from one sample, sequenced in a study of molecular identifiers for immune sequencing clone quantification. One entry per CDR3 protein results from TCRdb running MiXCR on the PCR reads. Of about 500,000 distinct CDR3 sequences detected, about a fifth appear once; the ten largest clones hold around 0.86%. The specimen sequenced was naive CD8+ T cells from blood, with Jurkat cell RNA spiked in. The receptor source for this set is a human donor in good health. Some libraries in this study had Jurkat cell RNA spiked in. Both conserved end residues are trimmed from each CDR3. Each record gives: CDR3 protein, CDR3 length, D gene, V gene. D genes are given only for firm matches.

CDR3 protein: ASSLVEGPLRETQY
CDR3 length: 14
D gene: -
V gene: TRBV7-9

CDR3 protein: SVESSKGLELF
CDR3 length: 11
D gene: -
V gene: TRBV29-1

CDR3 protein: ASRVSADTQY
CDR3 length: 10
D gene: -
V gene: TRBV2

CDR3 protein: ASGLAGRQPQH
CDR3 length: 11
D gene: -
V gene: TRBV12-5

CDR3 protein: ASSYSTGTSKNIQY
CDR3 length: 14
D gene: -
V gene: TRBV7-9

CDR3 protein: ASSQDFRGDYNSPLH
CDR3 length: 15
D gene: -
V gene: TRBV4-3

CDR3 protein: ASSQETMSTDTQY
CDR3 length: 13
D gene: -
V gene: TRBV4-1

CDR3 protein: ASSSWDRSTYEQY
CDR3 length: 13
D gene: TRBD1
V gene: TRBV7-6

CDR3 protein: AWSRGMNTEAF
CDR3 length: 11
D gene: -
V gene: TRBV30

CDR3 protein: ASSPWHGRSYEQY
CDR3 length: 13
D gene: -
V gene: TRBV7-9

CDR3 protein: ATSVRDGSSTDTQY
CDR3 length: 14
D gene: -
V gene: TRBV24-1

CDR3 protein: ATIYQRELYEQY
CDR3 length: 12
D gene: TRBD2
V gene: TRBV24-1

CDR3 protein: ASSRESGSNEKLF
CDR3 length: 13
D gene: -
V gene: TRBV4-3

CDR3 protein: AGSAPASGDNEQF
CDR3 length: 13
D gene: TRBD2
V gene: TRBV7-8

CDR3 protein: ASSLEGPEKLF
CDR3 length: 11
D gene: -
V gene: TRBV7-2

CDR3 protein: ASSSRLESSYNEQF
CDR3 length: 14
D gene: -
V gene: TRBV27

CDR3 protein: ASTFSPRSGANVLT
CDR3 length: 14
D gene: -
V gene: TRBV7-9

CDR3 protein: ASSPTESTGELF
CDR3 length: 12
D gene: -
V gene: TRBV7-9

CDR3 protein: ASRYQGLTEAF
CDR3 length: 11
D gene: -
V gene: TRBV7-9

CDR3 protein: ASSKNAGANVLT
CDR3 length: 12
D gene: -
V gene: TRBV19

CDR3 protein: ASSETGAGETQY
CDR3 length: 12
D gene: -
V gene: TRBV7-6

CDR3 protein: ASSQEGASGRIETQY
CDR3 length: 15
D gene: TRBD2
V gene: TRBV4-3